This T cell receptor beta chain was documented in a study of blood T cells in healthy people across ages. Germline V lookup: CDR1 SQVTM, CDR2 ANQGSEA. With V trimmed by 1 base and J by 11 bases, 16 bases remained unmatched. The CDR3 consists of 15 residues. It was with a sample-barcoded 5' primer and a J-beta primer mix that a second PCR of roughly 7 to 12 cycles was run. TCRdb passed the 5' RACE reads through MiXCR, listing each CDR3 protein once. The repertoire holds some 940,000 distinct CDR3 sequences, under 35% seen once, with roughly 10% in the top ten. These same data were also listed under a study on T cells of mothers and their children.

The V and J genes are TRBV29-1 and TRBJ1-2, with TRBD1 matching 7 bases. The source material was blood. The TCR comes from a woman in her 40s in good health. The CDR3 DNA is TGCAGCGTTGAAGGGGCAGGGACAGTTCTTTCTGGGTACACCTTC. It codes for CSVEGAGTVLSGYTF.